The clone carrying this TCR beta chain occurred a few times. Its antigen is unknown. The sample comes from a study of T cells in Graves' hyperthyroidism and ophthalmopathy. General study findings and limits: Most clonotypes expanded in thyroid above 0.001 were likewise present in blood. Separating ophthalmopathy from stable hyperthyroidism was achieved by a 13 V-J model.

RNA transcripts served as the template for amplifying TCR beta CDR3 regions. First-round RT-PCR with HTBI primers amplified the TCR CDR3 region. TCRdb processed the multiplex PCR reads anew with MiXCR; each CDR3 protein has one entry. The sample shows 600,000 to 700,000 distinct CDR3 sequences, approximately 15% of them seen only once. The CDR3 has 13 amino acids. Trimming cost V 4 bases and J 5 bases; bases outside gene matches: 4. CDR1 SQVTM and CDR2 ANQGSEA come from the germline V gene. This TCR was sampled from a woman in her forties with Graves' ophthalmopathy. Sequences were obtained from blood. The rearrangement links TRBV29-1 to TRBJ2-2; 7 bases are shared with TRBD2. Here the CDR3 DNA reads TGCAGCGTTGGGGCTAGCGGAACCGGGGAGCTGTTTTTT. This translates into CSVGASGTGELFF.